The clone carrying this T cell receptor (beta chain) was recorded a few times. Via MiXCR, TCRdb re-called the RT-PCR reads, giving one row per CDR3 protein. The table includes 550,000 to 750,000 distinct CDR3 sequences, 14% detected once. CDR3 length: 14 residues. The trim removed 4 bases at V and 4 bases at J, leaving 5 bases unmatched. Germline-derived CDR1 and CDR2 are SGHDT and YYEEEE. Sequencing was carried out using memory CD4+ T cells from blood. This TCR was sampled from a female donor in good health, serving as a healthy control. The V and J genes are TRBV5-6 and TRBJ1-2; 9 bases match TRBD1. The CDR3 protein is CASSHAGQGYGYTF. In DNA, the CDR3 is TGTGCCAGCAGCCACGCGGGACAGGGCTATGGCTACACCTTC.